The 29 T cell receptor beta chains in this list originate from one sample, sequenced in a study of T cells after yellow fever vaccination. TCRdb analysed the 5' RACE reads with MiXCR anew, one entry per CDR3 protein. The sample holds 400,000 to 450,000 distinct CDR3 sequences, under 20% seen once. The sample here was PBMCs, taken before the yellow fever booster vaccination. These receptors were obtained from a man aged 18 to 35 who received the YFV17D yellow fever vaccine.

This chain uses TRBV6-2 or TRBV6-3 with TRBJ2-5, with D perhaps assigned TRBD1 or TRBD2 (5 bases each). Trimming removed 10 bases from V and 1 base from J, with 19 bases in between. The CDR3 is 15 residues long. Germline V gene sequence: CDR1 MNHEY, CDR2 SVGEGT. The CDR3 loop is CATTSGQGPQETQYF. The CDR3 region has the DNA TGTGCCACCACTTCGGGGCAGGGCCCCCAAGAGACCCAGTACTTC.

The chain joins TRBV6-2 or TRBV6-3 to TRBJ2-1; 10 nucleotides line up with TRBD1. This CDR3 is built from 14 residues. Per the germline V gene, CDR1 is MNHEY and CDR2 is SVGEGT. V dropped 5 bases and J dropped 5; count of bases not matched to a gene: 3. The CDR3 is CASSRTGGDNEQFF. The CDR3, as DNA: TGTGCCAGCAGTCGGACAGGGGGGGACAATGAGCAGTTCTTC.

The gene calls are TRBV6-5 and TRBJ2-3; D remains ambiguous. The V and J ends lost 0 bases and 1 base respectively, with 14 bases between them. Germline values: CDR1 MNHEY, CDR2 SVGAGI. The CDR3 is made up of 17 amino acids. The CDR3 here is CASSYSFRGPGTDTQYF. The CDR3 nucleotides are TGTGCCAGCAGTTACTCGTTCCGCGGCCCTGGCACAGATACGCAGTATTTT.

The chain joins TRBV4-3 to TRBJ1-6, with D perhaps TRBD1 (6 bases). V was clipped by 6 bases and J by 5 bases, with 11 bases between them. The CDR3 has 14 amino acids. From germline, CDR1 is LGHNA and CDR2 YSLEER. CDR3 protein: CASSLQGNNSPLHF. The CDR3 DNA reads TGCGCCAGCAGTCTTCAGGGGAATAATTCACCCCTCCACTTT.

This clonotype was counted only a few times. The V call is TRBV7-3, the J call TRBJ2-3, with no clear D. CDR1 is SGHTA, CDR2 FQGTGA, per germline. The CDR3 covers 13 residues. Trimming took off 1 base at V and 5 bases at J, with 7 bases between the two ends. The CDR3 nucleotides are TGTGCCAGCAGCTTAAGCCCCAGAGATACGCAGTATTTT. This translates into CASSLSPRDTQYF.

This chain links TRBV7-2 with TRBJ1-3, with a tentative D call TRBD1 (6 bases). Trimming left V 1 base short and J 2 bases short, with 15 bases between. Germline assignment: CDR1 SGHTA and CDR2 FQGNSA. The CDR3 is 17 amino acids. The CDR3 is CASSLVGGVIAGNTIYF. DNA of the CDR3: TGTGCCAGCAGCTTAGTTGGGGGCGTAATTGCTGGAAACACCATATATTTT.

This clonotype was counted between two and nine times. The J gene is TRBJ2-5, the V gene TRBV5-4, with TRBD2 identical over 8 bases. This CDR3 has 15 residues. V shed 2 bases and J 2 bases; nucleotides not matched to a gene: 5. CDR1 is SGHNT and CDR2 is YYREEE in the germline V gene (reference sequence). CDR3: CASSLLAEMQETQYF. The CDR3, as DNA: TGTGCCAGCAGCTTACTAGCGGAAATGCAAGAGACCCAGTACTTC.

A few counts support this clonotype. The rearrangement uses TRBV7-3 and TRBJ2-3; 9 nucleotides agree with TRBD1. V was clipped by 5 bases and J by 5 bases; unmatched bases: 8. The germline gives CDR1 SGHTA, CDR2 FQGTGA. This CDR3 is built from 15 residues. CDR3 residues: CASSKQGALGDTQYF. The CDR3 coding sequence is TGTGCCAGCAGCAAACAGGGGGCATTAGGAGATACGCAGTATTTT.

This clonotype showed up many times. This chain uses TRBV2 with TRBJ2-7; D gene ambiguous. CDR3 size: 11 residues. V was clipped by 3 bases and J by 6 bases, with 6 bases between them. CDR1 and CDR2 (germline): SNHLY, FYNNEI. CDR3 loop: CASSEASEQYF. Written as DNA, the CDR3 is TGTGCCAGCAGTGAGGCCAGCGAGCAGTACTTC. The full variable domain, in which reference TRBV2 and TRBJ2-7 provide the parts outside the CDR3, is EPEVTQTPSHQVTQMGQEVILRCVPISNHLYFYWYRQILGQKVEFLVSFYNNEISEKSEIFDDQFSVERPDGSNFTLKIRSTKLEDSAMYFCASSEASEQYFGPGTRLTVT.

The J gene is TRBJ1-1, the V gene TRBV5-6; D perhaps matches TRBD1 (6 bases). Germline V gene data show CDR1 as SGHDT and CDR2 as YYEEEE. V lost 1 base, J lost 1 base, and 11 bases lay in between. CDR3 length: 15 residues. The CDR3 DNA reads TGTGCCAGCAGCTTGTGGGGGGCCACGAACACTGAAGCTTTCTTT. Encoded protein: CASSLWGATNTEAFF.

The chain recombines TRBV4-2 with TRBJ1-1, with D possibly TRBD1 on 6 matching bases. Trimming cost V 4 bases and J 4 bases, with 13 bases left between them. The CDR3 is 14 amino acids. Germline loops: CDR1 LGHNA, CDR2 YNFKEQ. The CDR3 is CASSPTGGLTEAFF. Written as DNA, the CDR3 is TGTGCCAGCAGCCCTACGGGGGGGCTCACTGAAGCTTTCTTT.

This chain links TRBV15 with TRBJ1-5, with 9 nucleotides matching TRBD1. The germline V gene encodes CDR1 LNHNV and CDR2 YYDKDF (reference sequence). V gave up 5 bases and J gave up 7 bases; unmatched junction bases: 12. The length of the CDR3 is 16 residues. CDR3 DNA sequence: TGTGCCACCAGCTTTGGGACAGGGCGGGAGGACCAGCCCCAGCATTTT. Residues: CATSFGTGREDQPQHF.

The CDR3: CASSFRRQLNTEAFF. CDR3 sequence (DNA): TGTGCCAGCAGCTTCCGACGACAGCTTAACACTGAAGCTTTCTTT. The chain couples TRBV5-5 to TRBJ1-1, with D possibly being TRBD1 (5 bases). CDR3 length equals 15 residues. The V gene's germline CDR1 is SGHKS and CDR2 YYEKEE (reference sequence). V shed 2 bases and J shed 2 bases, with 13 bases lying between them. Full variable domain (outside the CDR3, taken from reference TRBV5-5 and TRBJ1-1): DAGVTQSPTHLIKTRGQQVTLRCSPISGHKSVSWYQQVLGQGPQFIFQYYEKEERGRGNFPDRFSARQFPNYSSELNVNALLLGDSALYLCASSFRRQLNTEAFFGQGTRLTVV.

This clonotype was seen more than once but under ten times. This rearrangement joins TRBV4-2 to TRBJ1-4, with 9 bases identical to TRBD1. From germline, CDR1 is LGHNA and CDR2 YNFKEQ. The CDR3 contains 15 residues. With V trimmed by 2 bases and J by 7 bases, 5 bases remained unmatched. The CDR3 DNA reads TGTGCCAGCAGCCAAAGGGGGACAGGGACTGAAAAACTGTTTTTT. It is translated as CASSQRGTGTEKLFF.

This clonotype showed up just a few times. The chain combines TRBV4-2 with TRBJ1-1; TRBD1 might be the D (6 bases). V was trimmed by 3 bases and J by 2 bases, leaving 13 bases between them. CDR3 length equals 15 residues. Germline CDR1 and CDR2: LGHNA and YNFKEQ. CDR3 coding DNA: TGTGCCAGCAGCCAGCCCGGGACACCAAACACTGAAGCTTTCTTT. This sequence encodes CASSQPGTPNTEAFF.

This clonotype was counted many times. The genes are TRBV4-3 and TRBJ1-2, with TRBD1 as a possible D gene (6 bases). The CDR3 has 14 amino acids. CDR1 LGHNA and CDR2 YSLEER come from the germline V gene. The germline V and J ends were trimmed by 1 base and 4 bases, with 10 bases remaining between them. The CDR3 reads CASSQGDTAYGYTF. The CDR3 region has the DNA TGCGCCAGCAGCCAAGGGGACACGGCCTATGGCTACACCTTC.

This clonotype was detected only a few times. This chain uses TRBV7-2 with TRBJ2-2; a possible D gene is TRBD1 (6 bases). CDR3 length equals 14 residues. Germline V lookup: CDR1 SGHTA, CDR2 FQGNSA. V lost 5 bases and J lost 7, with 14 bases in between. DNA for the CDR3: TGTGCCAGCAGCGCGGACAGTCTGTACGGGGAGCTGTTTTTT. It translates to CASSADSLYGELFF. Full variable domain (missing parts from reference TRBV7-2 and TRBJ2-2): GAGVSQSPSNKVTEKGKDVELRCDPISGHTALYWYRQSLGQGLEFLIYFQGNSAPDKSGLPSDRFSAERTGGSVSTLTIQRTQQEDSAVYLCASSADSLYGELFFGEGSRLTVL.

The chain combines TRBV7-2 with TRBJ2-5; 13 bases are shared with TRBD2. V shed 4 bases and J 2 bases; nucleotides not matched to a gene: 7. CDR3 length equals 17 residues. Germline assignment: CDR1 SGHTA and CDR2 FQGNSA. This CDR3 is CASSYPGLAGLQETQYF. The DNA for the CDR3 is TGTGCCAGCAGCTACCCGGGACTAGCGGGGCTACAAGAGACCCAGTACTTC. The whole variable domain, filled in from reference TRBV7-2 and TRBJ2-5, reads GAGVSQSPSNKVTEKGKDVELRCDPISGHTALYWYRQSLGQGLEFLIYFQGNSAPDKSGLPSDRFSAERTGGSVSTLTIQRTQQEDSAVYLCASSYPGLAGLQETQYFGPGTRLLVL.

The V and J genes are TRBV7-2 and TRBJ2-7; D may be TRBD1 (6 bases). The V end was cut by 5 bases, the J end by 2 bases, with 13 bases between. The CDR3 totals 14 residues. The V gene's germline CDR1 is SGHTA and CDR2 FQGNSA. The CDR3 protein is CASSPSTGTYEQYF. In DNA, the CDR3 is TGTGCCAGCAGCCCATCGACAGGAACCTACGAGCAGTACTTC.

A few counts support this clonotype. The rearrangement uses TRBV25-1 and TRBJ2-5; D gene uncertain. The germline V gene has CDR1 MGHDK and CDR2 SYGVNS. This CDR3 spans 10 amino acids. V lost 7 bases and J lost 4, with 4 bases in between. The CDR3 is CASTGETQYF. CDR3 nucleotides: TGTGCCAGCACGGGAGAGACCCAGTACTTC.

This rearrangement joins TRBV7-2 to TRBJ2-3; weak D call: TRBD2 (5 bases). Trimming left V 5 bases short and J 2 bases short, with 17 bases between. Germline CDR1 and CDR2: SGHTA and FQGNSA. The CDR3 loop spans 16 amino acids. The CDR3 sequence is CASSPRARSPTDTQYF. CDR3 coding DNA: TGTGCCAGCAGCCCGAGGGCCAGGTCCCCCACAGATACGCAGTATTTT.

This clonotype was recorded a few times. The chain is built from TRBV20-1 and TRBJ2-7, with D maybe TRBD1 (5 bases). Trimming removed 6 bases at V and 1 base at J, with 19 bases between. The CDR3 has 15 amino acids. Germline values: CDR1 DFQATT, CDR2 SNEGSKA (reference sequence). The CDR3: CSASTPYGQSYEQYV. DNA for the CDR3: TGCAGTGCCAGCACTCCTTATGGACAATCCTACGAGCAGTACGTC.

The chain links TRBV2 to TRBJ1-5; D is uncertain. The germline V gene encodes CDR1 SNHLY and CDR2 FYNNEI. The CDR3 has 13 residues. The germline V and J ends were trimmed by 7 bases and 2 bases, with 9 bases remaining between them. In DNA form, the CDR3 reads TGTGCCAGCATGAGGAAAGGCAATCAGCCCCAGCATTTT. This gives the protein CASMRKGNQPQHF. Looking up the rest from reference TRBV2 and TRBJ1-5 gives the full variable domain: EPEVTQTPSHQVTQMGQEVILRCVPISNHLYFYWYRQILGQKVEFLVSFYNNEISEKSEIFDDQFSVERPDGSNFTLKIRSTKLEDSAMYFCASMRKGNQPQHFGDGTRLSIL.

The sample holds a few counts of this clonotype. The chain has TRBV30 and TRBJ1-2, with D hard to call. Germline V gene sequence: CDR1 GTSNPN, CDR2 SVGIG (reference sequence). The V end lost 2 bases, the J end lost 8 bases, and 9 bases lay between the germline ends. The CDR3 extends over 11 amino acids. In DNA form, the CDR3 reads TGTGCCTGGAGTACCGGCGTGGGCTACACCTTC. Translation: CAWSTGVGYTF.

This sequence joins TRBV4-1 and TRBJ1-4, with D possibly TRBD1 on 6 matching bases. Germline CDR1 MGHRA, CDR2 YSYEKL. Trimming took 2 bases from V and 8 from J, leaving 15 bases between them. The CDR3 is made up of 15 amino acids. The CDR3 region is CASSQLDRRGEKLFF. The CDR3 nucleotides are TGCGCCAGCAGCCAACTCGACAGGAGGGGCGAAAAACTGTTTTTT.

The gene calls are TRBV7-9 and TRBJ1-4; D is unclear. With 4 bases removed from V and 8 bases from J, the gap between germline ends came to 11 bases. CDR1 is SEHNR, CDR2 FQNEAQ, per germline (reference sequence). The CDR3 has 13 amino acids. The CDR3, as DNA: TGTGCCAGCAGCTCCAATTTGGGGGAAAAACTGTTTTTT. Translation: CASSSNLGEKLFF.

The gene calls are TRBV7-8 and TRBJ2-6; no reliable D call. V was clipped by 3 bases and J by 2 bases, with 23 bases between them. The CDR3 consists of 20 residues. Looked up from germline, CDR1 is SGHVS and CDR2 is FQNEAQ. CDR3 sequence: CASSFGRLRLWRTGANVLTF. The CDR3 DNA sequence: TGTGCCAGCAGCTTCGGGCGTTTGAGGTTGTGGAGAACTGGGGCCAACGTCCTGACTTTC. The entire variable domain, with the rest obtained from reference TRBV7-8 and TRBJ2-6, is as follows: GAGVSQSPRYKVAKRGQDVALRCDPISGHVSLFWYQQALGQGPEFLTYFQNEAQLDKSGLPSDRFFAERPEGSVSTLKIQRTQQEDSAVYLCASSFGRLRLWRTGANVLTFGAGSRLTVL.

This clonotype was recorded a few times. CDR3 in amino acids: CASSFNTAKSGELFF. The CDR3 nucleotides are TGTGCCAGCAGCTTCAATACCGCAAAGTCCGGGGAGCTGTTTTTT. V gene TRBV5-4 combines with J gene TRBJ2-2; the D is unclear. Trimming stripped 2 bases from V and 6 bases from J, with 14 bases between. The CDR3 runs to 15 residues. Germline CDR1 SGHNT, CDR2 YYREEE (reference sequence).

This clonotype has more than one count but fewer than ten. The rearrangement links TRBV20-1 to TRBJ2-1; 8 bases map to TRBD2. This CDR3 spans 16 amino acids. Trimming took 5 bases from V and 0 from J; bases not matched to a gene: 9. Germline CDR1 reads DFQATT; CDR2 reads SNEGSKA (reference sequence). The CDR3 reads CSAAGGGFISYNEQFF. CDR3 bases: TGCAGTGCTGCGGGGGGCGGTTTCATCTCCTACAATGAGCAGTTCTTC.